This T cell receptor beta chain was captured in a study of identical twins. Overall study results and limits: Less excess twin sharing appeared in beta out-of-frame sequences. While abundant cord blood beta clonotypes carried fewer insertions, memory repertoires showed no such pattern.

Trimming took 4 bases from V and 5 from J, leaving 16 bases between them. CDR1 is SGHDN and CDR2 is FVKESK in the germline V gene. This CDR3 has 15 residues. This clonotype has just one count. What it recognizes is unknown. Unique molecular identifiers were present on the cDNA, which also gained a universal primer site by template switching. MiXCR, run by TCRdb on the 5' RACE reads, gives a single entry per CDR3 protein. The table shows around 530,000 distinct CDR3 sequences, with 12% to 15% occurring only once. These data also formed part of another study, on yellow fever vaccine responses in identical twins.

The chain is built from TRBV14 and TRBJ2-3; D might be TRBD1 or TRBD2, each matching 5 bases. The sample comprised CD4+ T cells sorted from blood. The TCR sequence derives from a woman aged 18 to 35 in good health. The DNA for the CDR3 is TGTGCCAGCAGCCCGAGGGACCTAGTTGAAGATACGCAGTATTTT. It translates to CASSPRDLVEDTQYF.